This T cell receptor beta chain is from a study of T-cell reconstitution after alpha-beta-depleted transplantation in children. Study outcomes and limitations: The study reportedly traced alpha-beta T cells about two months after transplant to several hundred expanded graft clones. Once a year had passed after transplant, T-cell counts and diversity came mostly from newly produced T cells. Some patients owed their high day-60 TCRbeta diversity to surviving recipient T cells and thymic progenitors.

Unique molecular identifiers were used to barcode this TCRbeta library. TCRdb independently ran MiXCR on the PCR reads; one entry per CDR3 protein. The sample has 440,000 or so distinct CDR3 sequences, 43% seen once. To note about this clonotype: Its antigen is unknown.

Germline V lookup: CDR1 LGHNA, CDR2 YNFKEQ. The CDR3 covers 14 residues. Trimming took 4 bases from V and 5 from J, leaving 15 bases between them. The source is a girl between 2 and 10 years old with aplastic anemia, due to receive a stem cell transplant. The sequencing used PBMCs, collected before TCRalphabeta/CD19-depleted stem cell transplant. The J gene is TRBJ2-7, the V gene TRBV4-2, with unresolved D. CDR3 residues: CASSPLGGPDEQYF. CDR3 nucleotides: TGTGCCAGCAGCCCCCTCGGTGGGCCCGACGAGCAGTACTTC.